These T cell receptor beta chains were read from a single sample in a study of cytomegalovirus exposure and HLA in healthy donors. TCRdb's table, derived via immunoSEQ multiplex PCR, lists solely in-frame clones and lacks some. Here the sample spans some 120,000 clones, about 81% being singletons. The sequenced sample was PBMCs. All receptors come from a woman in her thirties in good health and CMV-seronegative. Both conserved end residues are trimmed from each CDR3. Each record gives: clone size, V gene, J gene, CDR3 protein. Some rows have no size entry. The others give once, few or many, or a class for an expanded clone.

.	TRBV7-8	TRBJ1-3	ASSLLNRDLGNTIY
.	TRBV7-2	TRBJ1-1	ASSLQGQLEAF
.	TRBV5-1	TRBJ1-6	ASRSDSFNYNSPLH
once	TRBV2	TRBJ1-5	ASTPTRGNQPQH
.	TRBV27	TRBJ1-1	ASSSPRQGYTEAF
.	TRBV18	TRBJ2-1	ASSSGGGYNEQF
once	TRBV7-9	TRBJ1-5	ASSTGVQPQH
.	TRBV4-2	TRBJ1-4	ASSQTAVTGSYEKLF
.	TRBV7-7	TRBJ2-5	ASSLANWETQY
once	TRBV27	TRBJ2-7	ASSLETGSSYEQY
once	TRBV10-3	TRBJ1-1	AIALGGNTEAF
.	TRBV7-8	TRBJ1-1	ASTLEGQLNTEAF
few	TRBV21-1	TRBJ2-7	ASSKCRPGGPYEQY
.	TRBV5-1	TRBJ2-3	ASSLGAGGTDTQY
.	TRBV29-1	TRBJ2-3	SGGTGLEGTQY
.	TRBV29-1	TRBJ2-1	SVDPGQVYNEQF
.	TRBV27	TRBJ1-2	ASSTVNHRGLDGYT
.	TRBV7-9	TRBJ2-7	ASSLRGTANSYEQY
.	TRBV19	TRBJ2-7	ASSISGQGGYEQY
.	TRBV2	TRBJ2-3	ASSELSGSTDTQY
.	TRBV19	TRBJ2-7	ASSPGGTYEQY
.	TRBV7-9	TRBJ2-5	ASSPPGQAQETQY
once	TRBV15	TRBJ1-1	ATSRDGAGTGSEAF
once	TRBV19	TRBJ1-4	ASSIPGELPSEKLF
.	TRBV6-1	TRBJ2-1	ASRTGTDFYNEQF
once	TRBV4-2	TRBJ1-4	ASSQGSDSVNEKLF
.	TRBV9	TRBJ2-3	ASSASRTDTQY
.	TRBV7-3	TRBJ2-1	ASSLTKAGGAVNNEQF